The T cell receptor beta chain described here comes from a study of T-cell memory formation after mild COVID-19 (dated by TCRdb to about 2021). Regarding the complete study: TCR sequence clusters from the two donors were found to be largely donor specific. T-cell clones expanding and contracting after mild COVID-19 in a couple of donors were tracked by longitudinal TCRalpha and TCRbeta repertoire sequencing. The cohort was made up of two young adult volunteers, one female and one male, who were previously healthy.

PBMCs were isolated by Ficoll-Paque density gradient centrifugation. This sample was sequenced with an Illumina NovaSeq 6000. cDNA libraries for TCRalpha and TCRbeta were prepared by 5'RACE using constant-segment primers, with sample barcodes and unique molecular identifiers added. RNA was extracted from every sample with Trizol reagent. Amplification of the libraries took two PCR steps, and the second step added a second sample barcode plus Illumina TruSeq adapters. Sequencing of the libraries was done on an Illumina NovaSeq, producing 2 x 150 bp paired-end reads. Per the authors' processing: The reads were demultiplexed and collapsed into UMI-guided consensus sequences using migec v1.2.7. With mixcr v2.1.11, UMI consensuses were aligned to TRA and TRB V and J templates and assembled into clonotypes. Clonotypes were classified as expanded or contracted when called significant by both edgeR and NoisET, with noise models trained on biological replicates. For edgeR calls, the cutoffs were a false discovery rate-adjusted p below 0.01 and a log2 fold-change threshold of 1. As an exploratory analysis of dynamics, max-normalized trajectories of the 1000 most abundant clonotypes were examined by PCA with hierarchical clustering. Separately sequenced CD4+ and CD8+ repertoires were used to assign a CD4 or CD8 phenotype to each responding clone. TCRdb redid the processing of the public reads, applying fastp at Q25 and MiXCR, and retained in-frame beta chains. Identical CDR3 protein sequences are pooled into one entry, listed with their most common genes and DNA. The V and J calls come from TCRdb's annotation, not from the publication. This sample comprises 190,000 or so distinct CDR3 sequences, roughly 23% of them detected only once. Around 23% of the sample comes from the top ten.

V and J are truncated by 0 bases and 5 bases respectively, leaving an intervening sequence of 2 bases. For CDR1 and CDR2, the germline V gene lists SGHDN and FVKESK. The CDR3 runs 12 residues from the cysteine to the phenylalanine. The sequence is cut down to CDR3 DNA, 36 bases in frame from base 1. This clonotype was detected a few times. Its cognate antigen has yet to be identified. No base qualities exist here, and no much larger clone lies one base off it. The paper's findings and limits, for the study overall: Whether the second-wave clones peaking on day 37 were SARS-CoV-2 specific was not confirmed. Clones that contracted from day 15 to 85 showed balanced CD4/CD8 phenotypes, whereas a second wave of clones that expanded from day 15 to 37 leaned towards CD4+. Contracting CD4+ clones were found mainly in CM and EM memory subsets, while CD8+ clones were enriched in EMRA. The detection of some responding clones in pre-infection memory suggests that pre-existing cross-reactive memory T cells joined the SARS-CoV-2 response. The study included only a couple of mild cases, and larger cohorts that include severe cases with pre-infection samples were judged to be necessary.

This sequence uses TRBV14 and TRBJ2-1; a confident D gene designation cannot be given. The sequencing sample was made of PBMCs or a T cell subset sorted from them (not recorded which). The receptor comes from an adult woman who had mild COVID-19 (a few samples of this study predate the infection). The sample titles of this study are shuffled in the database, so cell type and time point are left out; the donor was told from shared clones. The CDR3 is CASSQENNEQFF. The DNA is TGTGCCAGCAGCCAAGAGAACAATGAGCAGTTCTTC.